These 5 T cell receptor beta chains came from one sample sequenced in a study of Graves' ophthalmopathy and Graves' hyperthyroidism. Transcripts of RNA were the source for amplifying TCR beta CDR3 regions. RT-PCR was first run with HTBI primers, then multiplex PCR in a second round. TCRdb reprocessed the multiplex PCR reads with MiXCR, giving one entry per CDR3 protein. The sample records approximately 700,000 distinct CDR3 sequences, roughly 40% being singletons. Sequencing was carried out using peripheral blood. All receptors come from an adult man with Graves' ophthalmopathy.

V gene TRBV6-1 combines with J gene TRBJ2-5, with TRBD2 as a possible D gene (5 bases). The germline V gene has CDR1 MNHNS and CDR2 SASEGT. The ends were cut back, 7 bases at V and 5 bases at J, with 14 bases in the middle. CDR3 size: 13 residues. CDR3 sequence reads: CASKAVWEETQYF. CDR3 DNA: TGTGCCAGCAAGGCGGTGTGGGAGGAGACCCAGTACTTC.

Details on this clonotype: This CDR3 fails to terminate in the conserved phenylalanine or tryptophan, so it likely reflects a read error. Here the CDR3 DNA reads TGCAGTGCTAGGTCAGGGGGGGAGACCCAGTACGTC. Protein: CSARSGGETQYV. The rearrangement uses TRBV20-1 and TRBJ2-5; possible D gene TRBD1, 7 bases. CDR3 size: 12 residues. Germline loops: CDR1 DFQATT, CDR2 SNEGSKA (reference sequence). V dropped 3 bases and J dropped 5 bases, with 10 bases sitting between them.

This clonotype was seen more than once but under ten times. The J gene is TRBJ2-5, the V gene TRBV2; D is ambiguous. In germline, CDR1 is SNHLY, CDR2 FYNNEI. V was trimmed by 6 bases and J by 5 bases, leaving 19 bases between them. The CDR3 is 15 amino acids. CDR3 DNA sequence: TGTGCCAGCAGCGCCTTCTCAGAACCATTCGAGACCCAGTACTTC. As protein: CASSAFSEPFETQYF.

This clonotype was picked up a small number of times. The chain links TRBV10-3 to TRBJ2-7; no clear D. The CDR3 contains 11 residues. Germline CDR1 ENHRY, CDR2 SYGVKD. V lost 2 bases to trimming and J lost 7 bases, with 6 bases between them. The chain's CDR3 is CAISEGIEQYF. The CDR3 region has the DNA TGTGCCATCAGTGAGGGAATAGAGCAGTACTTC.

CDR3 DNA: TGTGCCATCAGTGGGGACAGGGAAGATTCCCAGTACTTC. Translation gives CAISGDREDSQYF. V usage is TRBV10-3 and J usage is TRBJ2-7; 9 positions match TRBD1. Germline values: CDR1 ENHRY, CDR2 SYGVKD. Trimming took 4 bases from V and 10 from J; bases not matched to a gene: 8. CDR3 length equals 13 residues.